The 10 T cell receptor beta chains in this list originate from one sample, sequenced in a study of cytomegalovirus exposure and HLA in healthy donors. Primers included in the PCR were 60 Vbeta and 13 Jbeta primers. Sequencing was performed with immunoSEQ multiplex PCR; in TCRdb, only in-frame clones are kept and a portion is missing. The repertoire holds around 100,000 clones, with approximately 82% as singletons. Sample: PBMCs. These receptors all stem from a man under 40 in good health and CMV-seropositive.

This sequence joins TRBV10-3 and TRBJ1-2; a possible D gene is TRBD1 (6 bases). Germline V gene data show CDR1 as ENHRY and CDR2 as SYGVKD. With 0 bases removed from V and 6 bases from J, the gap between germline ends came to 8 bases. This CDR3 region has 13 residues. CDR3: CAISESGGDGYTF. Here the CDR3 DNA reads TGTGCCATCAGTGAGTCAGGGGGGGATGGCTACACCTTC.

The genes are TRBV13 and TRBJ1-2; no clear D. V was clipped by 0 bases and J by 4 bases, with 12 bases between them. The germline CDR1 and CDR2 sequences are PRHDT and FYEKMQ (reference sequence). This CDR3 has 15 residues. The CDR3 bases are TGTGCCAGCAGCTTAGGGGGAGGGCGCGCCTATGGCTACACCTTC. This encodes CASSLGGGRAYGYTF.

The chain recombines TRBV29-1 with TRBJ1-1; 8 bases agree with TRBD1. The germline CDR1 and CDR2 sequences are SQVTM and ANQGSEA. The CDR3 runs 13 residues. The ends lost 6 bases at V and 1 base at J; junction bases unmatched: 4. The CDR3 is CSVATGANTEAFF. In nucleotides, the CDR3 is TGCAGCGTGGCGACAGGGGCGAACACTGAAGCTTTCTTT.

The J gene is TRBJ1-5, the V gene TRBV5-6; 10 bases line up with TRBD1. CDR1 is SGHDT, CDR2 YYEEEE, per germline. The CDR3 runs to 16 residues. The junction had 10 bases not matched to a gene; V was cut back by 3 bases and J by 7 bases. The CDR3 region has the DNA TGTGCCAGCAGCTCCCTTCGACAGGGGGCAGGCCAGCCCCAGCATTTT. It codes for CASSSLRQGAGQPQHF.

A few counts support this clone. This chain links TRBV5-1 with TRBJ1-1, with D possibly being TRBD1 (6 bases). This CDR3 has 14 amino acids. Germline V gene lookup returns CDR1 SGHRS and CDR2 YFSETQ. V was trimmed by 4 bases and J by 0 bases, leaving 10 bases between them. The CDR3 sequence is CASSRGDMNTEAFF. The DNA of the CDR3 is TGCGCCAGCAGCCGGGGGGACATGAACACTGAAGCTTTCTTT.

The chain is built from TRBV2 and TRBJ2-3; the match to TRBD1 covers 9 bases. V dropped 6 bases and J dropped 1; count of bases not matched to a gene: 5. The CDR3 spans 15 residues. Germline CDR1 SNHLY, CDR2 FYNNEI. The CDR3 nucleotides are TGTGCCAGCAGGTACCGGGACAGGGGCACAGATACGCAGTATTTT. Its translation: CASRYRDRGTDTQYF.

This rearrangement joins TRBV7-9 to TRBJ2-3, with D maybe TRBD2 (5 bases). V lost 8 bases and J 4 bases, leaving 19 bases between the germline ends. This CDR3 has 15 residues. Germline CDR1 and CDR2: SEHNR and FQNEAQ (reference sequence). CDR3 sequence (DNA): TGTGCCAGCGCTGTTGGGAGCCCGAGGCCAGATACGCAGTATTTT. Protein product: CASAVGSPRPDTQYF.

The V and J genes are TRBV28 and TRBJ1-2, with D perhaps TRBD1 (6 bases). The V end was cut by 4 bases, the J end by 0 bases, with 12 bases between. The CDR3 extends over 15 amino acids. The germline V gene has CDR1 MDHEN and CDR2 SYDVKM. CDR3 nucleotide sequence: TGTGCCAGCAGTTCCTGGACAGCAGCTAACTATGGCTACACCTTC. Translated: CASSSWTAANYGYTF.

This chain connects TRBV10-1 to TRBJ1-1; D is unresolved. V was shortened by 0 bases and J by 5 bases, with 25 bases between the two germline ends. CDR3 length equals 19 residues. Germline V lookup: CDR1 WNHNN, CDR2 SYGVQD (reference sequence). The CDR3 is CASSESKSGLRKARTEAFF. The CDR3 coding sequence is TGCGCCAGCAGTGAGTCGAAATCGGGGTTGAGAAAGGCGAGGACTGAAGCTTTCTTT.

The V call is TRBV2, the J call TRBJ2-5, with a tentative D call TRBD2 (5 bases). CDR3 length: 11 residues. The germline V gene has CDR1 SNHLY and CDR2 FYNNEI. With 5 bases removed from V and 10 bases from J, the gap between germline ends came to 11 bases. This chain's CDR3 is CASSRAGNQYF. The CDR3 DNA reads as TGTGCCAGCAGTAGGGCCGGGAACCAGTACTTC. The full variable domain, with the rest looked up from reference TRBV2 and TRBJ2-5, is EPEVTQTPSHQVTQMGQEVILRCVPISNHLYFYWYRQILGQKVEFLVSFYNNEISEKSEIFDDQFSVERPDGSNFTLKIRSTKLEDSAMYFCASSRAGNQYFGPGTRLLVL.